A single sample gave rise to the 17 T cell receptor beta chains below, sequenced in a study of blood T cell repertoires in COVID-19. Clones were read by immunoSEQ multiplex PCR, and TCRdb kept only the in-frame ones, dropping some. The profile covers over 80,000 clones, with 79% appearing a single time and around 18% taken by the ten largest. Sequencing input: peripheral blood. Source of these receptors: a woman aged 80 or over with active or convalescent COVID-19.

This rearrangement joins TRBV4-2 to TRBJ2-5; D unclear. V was shortened by 1 base and J by 0 bases, with 6 bases between the two germline ends. CDR1 LGHNA and CDR2 YNFKEQ come from the germline V gene. The CDR3 has 14 amino acids. The CDR3 loop is CASSQVSDQETQYF. CDR3 DNA sequence: TGTGCCAGCAGCCAAGTTTCAGACCAAGAGACCCAGTACTTC.

The chain links TRBV7-9 to TRBJ2-3; TRBD2 aligns across 14 bases. This CDR3 has 16 residues. With V trimmed by 5 bases and J by 2 bases, 3 bases remained unmatched. Germline V CDR1 and CDR2: SEHNR, FQNEAQ (reference sequence). In DNA, the CDR3 is TGTGCCAGCAGCCGGGGACTAGCGGGAGTCACAGATACGCAGTATTTT. Its protein product is CASSRGLAGVTDTQYF.

Turning to this clone: One end of the junction fails to match germline, which may point to a read error. The chain joins TRBV5-1 to TRBJ2-3, with TRBD2 matching 11 bases. Germline CDR1 reads SGHRS; CDR2 reads YFSETQ. CDR3 length equals 16 residues. The CDR3: CASSSGLAESTDTQYF. The CDR3, as DNA: TGTGCCAGCAGCTCGGGACTAGCGGAGAGCACAGATACGCAGTATTTT.

The V gene is TRBV19, the J gene TRBJ2-1, with 7 bases matching TRBD2. Trimming took 10 bases from V and 6 from J; bases not matched to a gene: 15. This CDR3 contains 15 residues. The V gene's germline CDR1 is LNHDA and CDR2 SQIVND (reference sequence). CDR3 residues: CATKTSHFLINEQFF. The CDR3, as DNA: TGTGCCACCAAGACTAGCCATTTCCTCATCAATGAGCAGTTCTTC.

This chain links TRBV6-5 with TRBJ1-1; unclear D gene. V dropped 6 bases and J dropped 1 base, with 9 bases sitting between them. Germline CDR1 reads MNHEY; CDR2 reads SVGAGI. The CDR3 is 13 residues long. This CDR3 is CASRSPGNTEAFF. CDR3 in DNA: TGTGCCAGCAGGAGCCCAGGGAACACTGAAGCTTTCTTT.

This rearrangement joins TRBV2 to TRBJ1-4, with a tentative D call TRBD1 (5 bases). V lost 8 bases to trimming and J lost 8 bases, with 21 bases between them. This CDR3 comprises 15 residues. Germline V CDR1 and CDR2: SNHLY, FYNNEI. The chain's CDR3 is CASLLAKGLVEKLFF. The CDR3 nucleotides are TGTGCCAGCCTGCTTGCCAAGGGGTTGGTCGAAAAACTGTTTTTT.

Concerning this clone: One end of the junction fails to match germline, which may point to a read error. This chain links TRBV5-1 with TRBJ1-3, with a weak D call TRBD1 (6 bases). CDR3 length equals 14 residues. From germline, CDR1 is SGHRS and CDR2 YFSETQ. CDR3 sequence reads: CASSLSGVGNTIYF. The DNA of the CDR3 is TGTGCCAGCAGCTTGTCAGGGGTCGGAAACACCATATATTTT.

The chain has TRBV27 and TRBJ2-7, with TRBD2 matching over 12 bases. Losses at the gene ends were 4 bases for V and 3 bases for J; bases not matched to a gene: 7. This CDR3 has 16 amino acids. Germline V gives CDR1 MNHEY, CDR2 SMNVEV (reference sequence). The CDR3 DNA is TGTGCCAGCAGTTCCCGAACTAGCGGGAGGATCTACGAGCAGTACTTC. Its protein product is CASSSRTSGRIYEQYF.

This clone came up once. This sequence joins TRBV2 and TRBJ2-7; a weak D match, TRBD1 (6 bases). Looked up from germline, CDR1 is SNHLY and CDR2 is FYNNEI. The germline V and J ends were trimmed by 3 bases and 2 bases, with 11 bases remaining between them. CDR3 length: 14 amino acids. The CDR3 protein is CASSDLGQTYEQYF. In DNA form, the CDR3 reads TGTGCCAGCAGTGATCTAGGACAGACCTACGAGCAGTACTTC.

The chain combines TRBV7-9 with TRBJ2-5; 13 bases line up with TRBD2. V trimming: 4 bases; J trimming: 4 bases; junction bases outside the gene matches: 12. The germline CDR1 and CDR2 sequences are SEHNR and FQNEAQ (reference sequence). The CDR3 has 18 amino acids. This CDR3 is CASSSGLAGRGFGETQYF. The CDR3 region has the DNA TGTGCCAGCAGCTCGGGACTAGCGGGAAGAGGTTTTGGAGAGACCCAGTACTTC.

V usage is TRBV6-6 and J usage is TRBJ2-7, with 8 bases aligning to TRBD2. Trimming removed 6 bases from V and 3 bases from J; junction bases left unmatched: 7. CDR3 size: 14 residues. In germline, CDR1 is MNHNY, CDR2 SVGAGI (reference sequence). DNA of the CDR3: TGTGCCAGCAGCATAGCGGGGCCTCTCTACGAGCAGTACTTC. Its protein product is CASSIAGPLYEQYF.

The rearrangement uses TRBV18 and TRBJ2-5; perhaps TRBD1 as D (5 bases). The V gene lost 3 bases and the J gene lost 5 bases, with 10 bases spanning the gap. Germline CDR1 is KGHSH and CDR2 is LQKENI. This CDR3 is built from 13 residues. The CDR3 nucleotides are TGTGCCAGCTCACCCATGGGGCTGGAGACCCAGTACTTC. It encodes CASSPMGLETQYF.

The chain is built from TRBV5-1 and TRBJ2-3; D might be TRBD2 (5 bases). CDR3 length equals 15 residues. V dropped 3 bases and J dropped 3 bases, with 14 bases sitting between them. Germline CDR1 reads SGHRS; CDR2 reads YFSETQ. The CDR3 here is CASSSLGGLTDTQYF. In DNA, the CDR3 is TGCGCCAGCAGCTCCCTAGGAGGCTTAACAGATACGCAGTATTTT.

V and J are TRBV6-1 and TRBJ1-6, with D unresolved. The germline CDR1 and CDR2 sequences are MNHNS and SASEGT. The V end was cut by 1 base, the J end by 0 bases, with 7 bases between. The CDR3 covers 16 residues. The CDR3 reads CASSEGEGSYNSPLHF. CDR3 in DNA: TGTGCCAGCAGTGAAGGGGAGGGCTCCTATAATTCACCCCTCCACTTT.

V and J are TRBV29-1 and TRBJ2-1, with D unresolved. The V end was cut by 0 bases, the J end by 7 bases, with 13 bases between. The CDR3 covers 14 residues. Germline values: CDR1 SQVTM, CDR2 ANQGSEA. The CDR3 DNA is TGCAGCGTTGAAGACATCCTTCGAACTAATGAGCAGTTCTTC. Translation gives CSVEDILRTNEQFF.

V and J are TRBV7-2 and TRBJ1-6; the D gene is possibly TRBD1 (6 bases). The CDR3 loop spans 15 amino acids. Germline CDR1 SGHTA, CDR2 FQGNSA. The V end lost 1 base, the J end lost 6 bases, and 10 bases lay between the germline ends. Here the CDR3 reads CASSLGQAPNSPLHF. The CDR3 DNA reads as TGTGCCAGCAGCTTAGGACAGGCCCCTAATTCACCCCTCCACTTT.

V usage is TRBV5-6 and J usage is TRBJ2-5, with a weak D call TRBD2 (6 bases). The CDR3 runs to 13 residues. Trimming cost V 2 bases and J 7 bases, with 12 bases left between them. Germline loops: CDR1 SGHDT, CDR2 YYEEEE. This CDR3 is CASSFTLGGTQYF. The CDR3, as DNA: TGTGCCAGCAGCTTTACGCTGGGGGGGACCCAGTACTTC.